These T cell receptor beta chains were read from a single sample in a study of blood T cell repertoires in COVID-19. The data were produced by immunoSEQ multiplex PCR, yet TCRdb's version contains in-frame clones alone and is incomplete. There are over 200,000 clones in the sample; over 85% occur only once, and 3.5% to 4% lies in the top ten. Sample: PBMCs or T cells enriched from blood (not recorded which). These receptor sequences come from a woman aged 30 to 39 with acute COVID-19. Each CDR3 is given with its conserved first and last residue.

v_gene	j_gene	len	CDR3aa
TRBV19	TRBJ1-1	14	CASSPARGNTEAFF
TRBV6-2/TRBV6-3	TRBJ1-2	13	CASSYLGSYGYTF
TRBV4-3	TRBJ1-5	15	CASSQETGVNQPQHF
TRBV5-1	TRBJ2-2	15	CASRSDPGGAGELFF
TRBV19	TRBJ2-7	15	CASLDPGSGTYEQYF
TRBV27	TRBJ2-3	16	CASTPYAGASTDTQYF
TRBV20-1	TRBJ2-7	11	CSARQSYEQYF
TRBV7-9	TRBJ1-4	17	CASSSSRTGYLNEKLFF
TRBV7-9	TRBJ1-5	15	CASSLGGDRNQPQHF
TRBV10-3	TRBJ2-2	15	CAISGSQGDTGELFF
TRBV19	TRBJ2-3	18	CASSLSWNSGGLTDTQYF
TRBV6-1	TRBJ1-1	16	CASSAVTGQMNTEAFF
TRBV7-9	TRBJ1-4	18	CASSLKRGLDRDDEKLFF
TRBV7-2	TRBJ2-7	13	CASSFDRPNEQYF
TRBV5-1	TRBJ1-3	18	CASSLGPPAAGSGNTIYF
TRBV29-1	TRBJ2-7	13	CSVRVVSVHEQYF
TRBV20-1	TRBJ1-2	11	CSARAGGGYTF
TRBV13	TRBJ2-7	15	CASSFYSGMGYEQYF
TRBV2	TRBJ2-2	16	CASSVSRVANTGELFF
TRBV3-1/TRBV3-2	TRBJ2-2	19	CASSQEYSRGLSNTGELFF
TRBV5-1	TRBJ2-3	18	CASSLAASGGGRTDTQYF
TRBV4-1	TRBJ2-2	16	CASSRYRGQNTGELFF
TRBV6-5	TRBJ2-2	16	CASSYSAGGRLGELFF
TRBV5-1	TRBJ1-2	17	CASSSNPTTGSGYGYTF
TRBV4-1	TRBJ2-2	17	CASSLRLAGGSTGELFF
TRBV19	TRBJ1-2	14	CASSTDRGINGYTF
TRBV5-5	TRBJ2-3	15	CASSSGQLGTDTQYF
TRBV5-8	TRBJ1-1	12	CASSWPNREAFF
TRBV27	TRBJ2-5	17	CASSSGGLAGGQETQYF
TRBV4-1	TRBJ2-5	15	CASSQVLAGGKTQYF
TRBV11-3	TRBJ1-1	11	CASSAGTEAFF
TRBV6-5	TRBJ2-7	15	CASRPPRRDTYEQYF
TRBV5-1	TRBJ1-5	13	CASSPQGNQPQHF
TRBV3-1/TRBV3-2	TRBJ2-7	14	CASTPRDRSYEQYF
TRBV25-1	TRBJ1-1	14	CASIKTGRNTEAFF
TRBV3-1/TRBV3-2	TRBJ2-3	16	CASSRRTSGSTDTQYF
TRBV18	TRBJ2-2	16	CASSPMDTGNTGELFF
TRBV21-1	TRBJ1-1	12	CASSKQGPEAFF
TRBV7-6	TRBJ2-7	13	CASSLEAGYEQYF
TRBV5-1	TRBJ2-3	16	CASSSGGASATYTQYF
TRBV5-1	TRBJ2-1	15	CASSLGRGRMDEQFF
TRBV5-6	TRBJ2-2	12	CASSLITGELFF